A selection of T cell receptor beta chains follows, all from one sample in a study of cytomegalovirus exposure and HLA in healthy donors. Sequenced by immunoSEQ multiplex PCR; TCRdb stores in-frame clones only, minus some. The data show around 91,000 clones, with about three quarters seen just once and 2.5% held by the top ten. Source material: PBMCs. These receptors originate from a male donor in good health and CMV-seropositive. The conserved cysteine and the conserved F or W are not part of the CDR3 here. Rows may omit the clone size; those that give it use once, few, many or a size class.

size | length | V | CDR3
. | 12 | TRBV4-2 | ASSPEVGNTEAF
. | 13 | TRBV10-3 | AIKTGLVSTGELF
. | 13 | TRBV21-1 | ASSCRDTSSYEQY
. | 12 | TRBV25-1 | ASSRDREPYEQY
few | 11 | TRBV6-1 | ASRVQGWEKLF
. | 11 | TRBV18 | ASSPRTPYEQY
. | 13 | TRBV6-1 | ASRARGGGGETQY
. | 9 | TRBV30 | AWKQQTTQY
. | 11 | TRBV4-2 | ASSPTSFYEQY
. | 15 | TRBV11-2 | ASSPLAGGSGSYEQY
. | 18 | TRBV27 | ASSLSVPWRLAGGGETQY
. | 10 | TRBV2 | ASREHPYEQY
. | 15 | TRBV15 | ATSRYRGGENNQPQH
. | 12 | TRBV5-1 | ASSFGDREGGYT
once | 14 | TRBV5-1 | ASSPGTSPSTDTQY
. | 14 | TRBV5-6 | ASSSGLAGEGREQF
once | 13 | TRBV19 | ASSPWDSHIYGYT
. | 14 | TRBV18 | ASSPGTSDSGNTIY
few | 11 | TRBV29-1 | SAMDRAAFGYT
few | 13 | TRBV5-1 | ASSLNSQANEKLF
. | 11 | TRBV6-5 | ASSYRGSAEAF
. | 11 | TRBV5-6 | ASSLAVSYEQY
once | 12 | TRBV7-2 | ASSLSRQRETQY
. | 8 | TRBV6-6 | ASSRDEQF
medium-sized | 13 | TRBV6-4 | ASSDSSGSTGELF
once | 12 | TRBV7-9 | ASTTGTSTYEQY
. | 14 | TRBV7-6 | ASSLTGQASSYEQY
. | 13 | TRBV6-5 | ASRTDVKRNTEAF
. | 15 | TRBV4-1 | ASSQALGGVGDNEQF
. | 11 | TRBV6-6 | AGRTGENTEAF
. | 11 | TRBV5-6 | AFSRQGALGYT
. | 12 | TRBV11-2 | ASSLDLLSYEQY
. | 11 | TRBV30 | AWSDRLGTEAF
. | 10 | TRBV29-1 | SGGGKGYEQY